The 2 T cell receptor beta chains reported below all come from one sample, sequenced in a study of control samples from healthy donors and cancer patients. The protocol was immunoSEQ multiplex PCR, while the TCRdb copy is restricted to in-frame clones and leaves out a portion. The table has some 89,000 clones, 85% to 90% seen once. The sequencing sample was made of blood. All receptors come from a middle-aged woman in good health.

The chain employs TRBV24-1 and TRBJ2-1; 8 bases line up with TRBD1. The CDR3 has 14 amino acids. The junction had 5 bases not matched to a gene; V was cut back by 2 bases and J by 9 bases. CDR1 and CDR2 from the germline V gene are KGHDR and SFDVKD. CDR3 loop: CATSDSAGTGEQFF. The CDR3, as DNA: TGTGCCACCAGTGATTCCGCGGGGACAGGTGAGCAGTTCTTC.

The gene calls are TRBV9 and TRBJ2-5; possibly TRBD1 for D (6 bases). The CDR3 sequence is 15 residues long. V lost 4 bases to trimming and J lost 3 bases, with 16 bases between them. Looked up from germline, CDR1 is SGDLS and CDR2 is YYNGEE. The CDR3 sequence: CASSPPGHPKETQYF. The CDR3, as DNA: TGTGCCAGCAGCCCTCCGGGACACCCGAAAGAGACCCAGTACTTC.